Reported below is one T cell receptor (beta chain). The antigen remains unidentified. CD4+ T cells from unexposed donors were obtained before the COVID-19 pandemic (2011-2018). The cells were cultured for 9 to 11 days before CD4+ T cells were isolated. This sample stems from a study of CD4 T cells in relation to SARS-CoV-2 and coronaviruses. The wider study: The negative reference was HIV-1 Nef peptide pool or peptide-free culture.

TCRdb's table, derived via immunoSEQ multiplex PCR, lists solely in-frame clones and lacks some. The sample has approximately 24,000 clones, around 74% seen once. This CDR3 spans 16 amino acids. Germline V gene sequence: CDR1 LGHDT, CDR2 YNNKEL (reference sequence). Trimming pared 0 bases from V and 1 base from J, leaving 12 bases between. Study-level results: Monoreactive clones expanded significantly more to SARS-CoV-2 than crossreactive clones did.

The chain carries TRBV3-1 (or the pseudogene TRBV3-2) and TRBJ1-1, with D uncertain. The sample was CD4+ T cells from PBMCs, cultured in vitro. The source is a human donor in good health. The CDR3: CASSQDWSRANTEAFF. The CDR3 bases are TGTGCCAGCAGCCAAGATTGGTCGCGGGCGAACACTGAAGCTTTCTTT.